This TCR beta chain appears in the sequencing data of a study of post-analysis software for immune sequencing data. Overall study context: Progressive-relapsing, secondary progressive and relapsing-remitting multiple sclerosis were among the disease courses included. General observations from the study: Comparison of patients with controls showed about 5 TRBV segments more frequent in patients, TRBV5-6, TRBV5-1 and TRBV20-1 among them. Versus controls, multiple sclerosis patients showed significantly lower diversity (normalized Chao1).

Notes on this clonotype: Its matching antigen is unknown.

Each TCR beta cDNA library carried unique molecular identifiers. Via MiXCR, TCRdb re-called the PCR reads, giving one row per CDR3 protein. The repertoire holds about 500,000 distinct CDR3 sequences, 40% to 55% seen once, with 12% in the top ten. J lost 1 base, V lost 4 bases, and 3 bases had no gene match. This CDR3 region has 15 residues. The chain joins TRBV12-3 or TRBV12-4 to TRBJ2-4; 8 nucleotides match TRBD1. Specimen: blood. This receptor was taken from a girl between 5 and 17 years old with multiple sclerosis. CDR3 protein: CASSWDRMAKNIQYF. DNA of the CDR3: TGTGCCAGCAGTTGGGACAGGATGGCCAAAAACATTCAGTACTTC.